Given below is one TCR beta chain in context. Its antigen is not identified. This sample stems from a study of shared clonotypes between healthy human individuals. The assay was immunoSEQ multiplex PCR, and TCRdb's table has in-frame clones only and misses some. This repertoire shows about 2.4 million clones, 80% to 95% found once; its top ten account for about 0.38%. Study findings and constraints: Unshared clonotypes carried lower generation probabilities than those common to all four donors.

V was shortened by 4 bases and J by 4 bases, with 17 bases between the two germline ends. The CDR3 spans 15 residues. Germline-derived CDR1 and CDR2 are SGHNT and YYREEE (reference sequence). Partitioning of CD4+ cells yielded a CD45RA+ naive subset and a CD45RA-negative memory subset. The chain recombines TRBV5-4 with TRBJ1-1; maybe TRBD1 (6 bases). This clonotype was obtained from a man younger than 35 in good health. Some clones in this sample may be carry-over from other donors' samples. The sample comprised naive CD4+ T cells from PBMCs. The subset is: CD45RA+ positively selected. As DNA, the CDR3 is TGTGCCAGCAGCCTTAGGCAGGGGCCCGTCACTGAAGCTTTCTTT. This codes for CASSLRQGPVTEAFF.